The sequence of this T cell receptor beta chain was determined in a study of T cell changes during pregnancy in multiple sclerosis. Profiled with immunoSEQ multiplex PCR; TCRdb holds only in-frame clones, not every one. The table includes tens of thousands of clones, 85% to 95% detected once. The CDR3 covers 16 residues. The V gene end was trimmed by 4 bases and the J gene end by 7 bases; junction bases not matched to a gene: 11. The germline gives CDR1 SNHLY, CDR2 FYNNEI. This specimen consisted of CD4+ T cells from peripheral blood mononuclear cells, obtained in the first trimester of pregnancy. The V call is TRBV2, the J call TRBJ2-2; the match to TRBD2 covers 8 bases. The clonotype comes from a female donor with multiple sclerosis, enrolled in a pregnancy study. CDR3 DNA sequence: TGTGCCAGCAGTGCTGCGGGGGGCGGTTTATACGGGGAGCTGTTTTTT. Amino acids: CASSAAGGGLYGELFF.